Presented here are 19 T cell receptor beta chains from one specimen sequenced in a study of breast tumors, draining lymph nodes, adjacent tissues. A single record per CDR3 protein comes from TCRdb applying MiXCR to the multiplex PCR reads. Here the sample spans 200,000 to 300,000 distinct CDR3 sequences, about 30% being singletons. The lymph nodes were axillary draining lymph nodes from breast cancer patients. Sequencing was done on a sample of axillary lymph node tissue. All receptors derive from a female donor with breast cancer. Some clones in this sample may be carry-over from other donors' samples.

At least ten counts were recorded for this clonotype. This chain links TRBV5-6 with TRBJ2-7; D uncertain. Germline V gene lookup returns CDR1 SGHDT and CDR2 YYEEEE. V lost 2 bases and J lost 2, with 14 bases in between. The length of the CDR3 is 15 residues. CDR3: CASSFPGRPAYEQYF. The CDR3 DNA is TGTGCCAGCAGCTTCCCCGGACGTCCTGCCTACGAGCAGTACTTC.

This clonotype was observed many times. This chain connects TRBV19 to TRBJ2-5, with D tentatively TRBD2 (5 bases). CDR3 size: 14 residues. Germline CDR1 LNHDA, CDR2 SQIVND (reference sequence). Trimming left V 1 base short and J 2 bases short, with 8 bases between. The CDR3 spells CASSIAGVQETQYF. The CDR3 DNA follows: TGTGCCAGTAGTATAGCCGGGGTGCAAGAGACCCAGTACTTC. The full variable domain, in which reference TRBV19 and TRBJ2-5 provide the parts outside the CDR3, is DGGITQSPKYLFRKEGQNVTLSCEQNLNHDAMYWYRQDPGQGLRLIYYSQIVNDFQKGDIAEGYSVSREKKESFPLTVTSAQKNPTAFYLCASSIAGVQETQYFGPGTRLLVL.

This clonotype showed up just a few times. A much larger clone lies a single base off, so this may be a read error. V and J are TRBV14 and TRBJ2-5, with TRBD2 matching over 7 bases. Germline lookup yields CDR1 SGHDN and CDR2 FVKESK. This CDR3 spans 15 amino acids. The CDR3: CASSFRDYQQETPYF. DNA for the CDR3: TGTGCCAGCAGCTTCCGGGACTACCAACAAGAGACCCCGTACTTC.

This clonotype has a count of ten or more. This chain joins TRBV24-1 and TRBJ2-3; tentative D call: TRBD2 (6 bases). In germline, CDR1 is KGHDR, CDR2 SFDVKD. V was clipped by 6 bases and J by 4 bases, with 16 bases between them. CDR3 length: 15 amino acids. This chain's CDR3 is CATSPLRGTPDTQYF. In nucleotides, the CDR3 is TGTGCCACCAGTCCCCTACGGGGGACCCCAGATACGCAGTATTTT.

This clonotype was detected ten times or more. J is TRBJ2-1 and V is TRBV7-9; 9 bases fit TRBD2. CDR1 and CDR2 from the germline V gene are SEHNR and FQNEAQ (reference sequence). This CDR3 comprises 15 residues. Losses at the gene ends were 5 bases for V and 12 bases for J; bases not matched to a gene: 14. In DNA, the CDR3 is TGTGCCAGCAGCCCGCCGGGACTAGCAGCAAAGGGGCAGTTCTTC. Translating it yields CASSPPGLAAKGQFF. Full variable domain (missing parts from reference TRBV7-9 and TRBJ2-1): DTGVSQNPRHKITKRGQNVTFRCDPISEHNRLYWYRQTLGQGPEFLTYFQNEAQLEKSRLLSDRFSAERPKGSFSTLEIQRTEQGDSAMYLCASSPPGLAAKGQFFGPGTRLTVL.

This clonotype was seen many times. This chain links TRBV20-1 with TRBJ2-5; D is undetermined. Germline V gene data show CDR1 as DFQATT and CDR2 as SNEGSKA (reference sequence). The CDR3 spans 10 residues. The V end lost 6 bases, the J end lost 7 bases, and 9 bases lay between the germline ends. The DNA of the CDR3 is TGCAGTGCGTGGTCTGGGACCCAGTACTTC. Its protein is CSAWSGTQYF.

V gene TRBV4-2 combines with J gene TRBJ2-1; 9 nucleotides line up with TRBD2. V shed 4 bases and J 5 bases; nucleotides not matched to a gene: 12. The germline V gene has CDR1 LGHNA and CDR2 YNFKEQ. The CDR3 length is 17 residues. The CDR3 DNA sequence: TGTGCCAGCAGCCCCCTCACCCGGACTAGCGAAGACAATGAGCAGTTCTTC. Translating it yields CASSPLTRTSEDNEQFF.

V and J are TRBV10-1 and TRBJ2-5; 12 bases line up with TRBD2. V lost 3 bases, J lost 5 bases, and 1 base stayed unmatched. The CDR3 contains 14 residues. Per germline, CDR1 WNHNN and CDR2 SYGVQD (reference sequence). This CDR3 is CASSETSGRETQYF. CDR3 bases: TGCGCCAGCAGTGAAACTAGCGGGAGGGAGACCCAGTACTTC.

This clonotype was seen repeatedly, ten times or more. This chain connects TRBV5-5 to TRBJ2-6; 8 bases are shared with TRBD1. Unmatched junction bases numbered 9, after V lost 4 bases and J lost 0 bases. Germline V lookup: CDR1 SGHKS, CDR2 YYEKEE (reference sequence). CDR3 length: 18 amino acids. The CDR3 region is CASSLWTGPPSGANVLTF. CDR3 nucleotides: TGTGCCAGCAGCCTGTGGACAGGGCCCCCCTCTGGGGCCAACGTCCTGACTTTC.

This clonotype was recorded at least ten times. The rearrangement uses TRBV2 and TRBJ1-5, with TRBD1 matching over 12 bases. The length of the CDR3 is 16 residues. Per germline, CDR1 SNHLY and CDR2 FYNNEI. Losses at the gene ends were 4 bases for V and 5 bases for J; bases not matched to a gene: 6. CDR3 in DNA: TGTGCCAGCAGTGGGGGGACAGGGGGCGTGTATCAGCCCCAGCATTTT. Protein sequence: CASSGGTGGVYQPQHF.

To note about this clonotype: A read error is possible here, since a much larger clone lies one base away. A read error is likely, as this CDR3 ends without the conserved phenylalanine or tryptophan. The chain employs TRBV11-3 and TRBJ1-2, with a weak D call TRBD1 (5 bases). V was shortened by 1 base and J by 3 bases, with 6 bases between the two germline ends. The V gene's germline CDR1 is SGHNT and CDR2 YENEEA. This CDR3 comprises 13 residues. CDR3 sequence (DNA): TGTGCCAGCAGCTTAGGACAGCACTATGGCTACACCCTC. Residues: CASSLGQHYGYTL.

In this sample, this clonotype turned up many times. The J gene is TRBJ2-5, the V gene TRBV5-1; TRBD1 is a possible D gene (5 bases). CDR1 and CDR2 from the germline V gene are SGHRS and YFSETQ. Trimming left V 3 bases short and J 6 bases short, with 18 bases between. The CDR3 has 15 amino acids. The CDR3 sequence is CASSSNQGAGKTQYF. CDR3 DNA: TGCGCCAGCAGCTCAAACCAGGGTGCTGGGAAGACCCAGTACTTC.

This clonotype was picked up many times. This sequence joins TRBV20-1 and TRBJ1-3, with D perhaps TRBD1 (5 bases). V dropped 5 bases and J dropped 4 bases, with 15 bases sitting between them. Germline V gene lookup returns CDR1 DFQATT and CDR2 SNEGSKA (reference sequence). The CDR3 runs 14 residues. For the CDR3, the DNA is TGCAGTGCTTTAACAGGCTGGGGGGGAAACACCATATATTTT. Translating it yields CSALTGWGGNTIYF.

This clonotype was recorded at least ten times. The gene calls are TRBV5-1 and TRBJ2-1; possibly TRBD2 for D (5 bases). Per germline, CDR1 SGHRS and CDR2 YFSETQ. The ends were cut back, 1 base at V and 3 bases at J, with 14 bases in the middle. The CDR3 has 16 residues. CDR3: CASSLTTGVVYNEQFF. CDR3 nucleotides: TGCGCCAGCAGCTTGACCACCGGGGTCGTCTACAATGAGCAGTTCTTC.

Ten or more counts support this clonotype. The J gene is TRBJ2-5, the V gene TRBV7-2; a possible D gene is TRBD2 (7 bases). The CDR3 is 16 residues long. Per germline, CDR1 SGHTA and CDR2 FQGNSA. V lost 1 base, J lost 5 bases, and 17 bases lay in between. CDR3 region: CASSLGGRGRSETQYF. The CDR3 nucleotides read TGTGCCAGCAGCTTAGGAGGGCGGGGGCGATCGGAGACCCAGTACTTC.

The table lists this clonotype with many counts. V is TRBV7-8 and J is TRBJ1-2; D remains unclear. Looked up from germline, CDR1 is SGHVS and CDR2 is FQNEAQ. Trimming pared 4 bases from V and 8 bases from J, leaving 17 bases between. This CDR3 is 14 amino acids long. The CDR3: CASSYKARWGGYTF. The CDR3 DNA sequence: TGTGCCAGCAGCTATAAAGCGCGCTGGGGAGGCTACACCTTC.

This clonotype showed up many times. The rearrangement links TRBV5-1 to TRBJ2-1; 8 nucleotides align to TRBD1. This CDR3 region has 17 residues. V was pared by 8 bases and J by 4 bases, with 17 bases of the junction left unmatched. CDR1 is SGHRS and CDR2 is YFSETQ in the germline V gene. The CDR3 reads CARKISMTRDRYNEQFF. The CDR3 region has the DNA TGCGCCAGGAAGATATCGATGACCCGGGACAGGTACAATGAGCAGTTCTTC.

The V and J genes are TRBV4-1 and TRBJ1-1, with a tentative D call TRBD1 (5 bases). The germline gives CDR1 MGHRA, CDR2 YSYEKL. V shed 2 bases and J shed 3 bases, with 16 bases lying between them. This CDR3 contains 16 residues. Written as DNA, the CDR3 is TGCGCCAGCAGCCAACCTCAGGGACGCGGGGACACTGAAGCTTTCTTT. Its translation is CASSQPQGRGDTEAFF.

This chain connects TRBV25-1 to TRBJ2-7, with 8 bases that match TRBD1. The CDR3 totals 17 residues. V lost 7 bases and J lost 1; bases outside the gene matches: 15. The germline V gene encodes CDR1 MGHDK and CDR2 SYGVNS. As DNA, the CDR3 is TGTGCCAGCACCCGAACGACAGCGACAGGGGCGTCCTACGAGCAGTACTTC. Encoded protein: CASTRTTATGASYEQYF.